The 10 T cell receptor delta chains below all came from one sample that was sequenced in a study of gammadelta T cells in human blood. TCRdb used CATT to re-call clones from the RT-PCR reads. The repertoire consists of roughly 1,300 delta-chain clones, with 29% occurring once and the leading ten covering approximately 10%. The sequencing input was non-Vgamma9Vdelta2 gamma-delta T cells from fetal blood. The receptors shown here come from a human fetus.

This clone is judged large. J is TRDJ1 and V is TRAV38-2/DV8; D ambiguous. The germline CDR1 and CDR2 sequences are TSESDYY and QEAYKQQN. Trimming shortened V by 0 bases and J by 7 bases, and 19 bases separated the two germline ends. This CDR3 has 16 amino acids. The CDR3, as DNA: TGTGCTTATAGGAGCGCGAATCCGAGGCGCCCAGCTAAACTCATCTTT. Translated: CAYRSANPRRPAKLIF.

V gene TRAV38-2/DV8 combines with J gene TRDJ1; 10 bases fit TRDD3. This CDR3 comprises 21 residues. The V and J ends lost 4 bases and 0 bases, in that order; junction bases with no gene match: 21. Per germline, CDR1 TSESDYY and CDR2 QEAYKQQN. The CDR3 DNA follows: TGTGCTTATAGGGTTAGGGCGTACTCGTACTGGGGGATGTCGTACACCGATAAACTCATCTTT. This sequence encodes CAYRVRAYSYWGMSYTDKLIF.

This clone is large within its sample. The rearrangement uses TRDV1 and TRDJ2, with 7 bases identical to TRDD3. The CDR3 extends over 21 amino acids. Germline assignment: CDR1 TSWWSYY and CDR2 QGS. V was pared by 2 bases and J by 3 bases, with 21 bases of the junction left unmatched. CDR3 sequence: CALGETFPAYWGVALTAQLFF. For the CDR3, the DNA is TGTGCTCTTGGGGAAACGTTCCCTGCGTACTGGGGAGTTGCGCTGACAGCACAACTCTTCTTT.

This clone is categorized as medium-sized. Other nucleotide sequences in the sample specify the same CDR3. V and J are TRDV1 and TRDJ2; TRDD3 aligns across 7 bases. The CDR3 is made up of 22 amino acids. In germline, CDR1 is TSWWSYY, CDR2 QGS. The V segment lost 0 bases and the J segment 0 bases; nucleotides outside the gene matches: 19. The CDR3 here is CALGELAGGWGTLLTLTAQLFF. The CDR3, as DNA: TGTGCTCTTGGGGAACTAGCGGGTGGGTGGGGGACACTTCTCACTTTGACAGCACAACTCTTCTTT.

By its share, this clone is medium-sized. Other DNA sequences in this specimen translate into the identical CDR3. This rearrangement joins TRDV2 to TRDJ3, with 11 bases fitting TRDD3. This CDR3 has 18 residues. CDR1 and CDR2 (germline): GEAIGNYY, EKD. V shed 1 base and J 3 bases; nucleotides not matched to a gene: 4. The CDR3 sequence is CACDTRTGGYWDTRQMFF. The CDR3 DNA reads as TGTGCCTGTGACACTCGTACTGGGGGATACTGGGACACCCGACAGATGTTTTTC.

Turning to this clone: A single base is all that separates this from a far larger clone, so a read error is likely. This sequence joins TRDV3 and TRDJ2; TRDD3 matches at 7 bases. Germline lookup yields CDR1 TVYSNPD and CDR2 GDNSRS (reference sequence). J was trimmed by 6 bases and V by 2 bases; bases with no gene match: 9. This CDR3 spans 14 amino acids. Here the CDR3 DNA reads TGTGCCTTTCCGAAGGATACGCCGCCAGCACAACTCTTCTTT. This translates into CAFPKDTPPAQLFF.

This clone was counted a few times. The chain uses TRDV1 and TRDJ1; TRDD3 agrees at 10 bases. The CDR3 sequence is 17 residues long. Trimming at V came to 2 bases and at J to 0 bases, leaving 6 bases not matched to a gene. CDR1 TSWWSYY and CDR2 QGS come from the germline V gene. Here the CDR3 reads CALGERSTGGYTDKLIF. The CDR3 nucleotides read TGTGCTCTTGGGGAAAGGAGTACTGGGGGATACACCGATAAACTCATCTTT.

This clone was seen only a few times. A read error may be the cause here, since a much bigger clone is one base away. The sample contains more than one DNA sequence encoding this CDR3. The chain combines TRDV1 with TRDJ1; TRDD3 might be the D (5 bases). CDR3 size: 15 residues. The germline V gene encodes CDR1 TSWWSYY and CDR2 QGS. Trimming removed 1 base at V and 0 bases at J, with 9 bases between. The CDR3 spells CALGERGSYTDKLIF. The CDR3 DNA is TGTGCTCTTGGGGAACGGGGGTCATACACCGATAAACTCATCTTT.

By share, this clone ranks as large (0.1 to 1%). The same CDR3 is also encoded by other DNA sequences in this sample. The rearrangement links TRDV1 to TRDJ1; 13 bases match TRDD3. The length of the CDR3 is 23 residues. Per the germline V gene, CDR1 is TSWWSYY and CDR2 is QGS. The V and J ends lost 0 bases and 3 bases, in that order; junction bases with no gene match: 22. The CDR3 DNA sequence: TGTGCTCTTGGGGAACTCCAGTTCCTACTGGGGGATACGCTTACCCTCAGGTCCGATAAACTCATCTTT. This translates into CALGELQFLLGDTLTLRSDKLIF.

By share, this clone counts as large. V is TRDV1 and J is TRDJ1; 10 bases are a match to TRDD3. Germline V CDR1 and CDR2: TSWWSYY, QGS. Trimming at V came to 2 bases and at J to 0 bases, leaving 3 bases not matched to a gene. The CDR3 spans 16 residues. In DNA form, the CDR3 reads TGTGCTCTTGGGGAATGTACTGGGGGATACACCGATAAACTCATCTTT. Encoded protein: CALGECTGGYTDKLIF.